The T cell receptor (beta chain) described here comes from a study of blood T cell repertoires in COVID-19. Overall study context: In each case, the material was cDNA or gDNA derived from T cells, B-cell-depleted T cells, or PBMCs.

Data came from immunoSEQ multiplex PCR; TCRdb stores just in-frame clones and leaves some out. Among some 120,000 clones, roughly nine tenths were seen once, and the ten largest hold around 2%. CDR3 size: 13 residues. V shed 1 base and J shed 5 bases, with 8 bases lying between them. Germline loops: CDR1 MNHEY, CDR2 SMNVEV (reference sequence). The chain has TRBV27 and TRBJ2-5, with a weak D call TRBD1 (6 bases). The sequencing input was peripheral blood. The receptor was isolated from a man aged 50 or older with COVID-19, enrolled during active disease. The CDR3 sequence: CASSLLRGETQYF. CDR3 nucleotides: TGTGCCAGCAGTTTATTAAGGGGGGAGACCCAGTACTTC.